The 7 T cell receptor beta chains below were found in one sample sequenced in a study of identical twins. TCRdb used MiXCR to reprocess the 5' RACE reads, holding one entry per CDR3 protein. Of approximately 190,000 distinct CDR3 sequences listed, 15% to 20% are singletons. The data also belong to a second study, concerning T cells expressing NK-cell markers.

The sample comprised CD8+ T cells sorted from blood. These TCRs come from a woman aged 18-29 years in good health.

There are a few counts of this clonotype. The chain carries TRBV12-3 or TRBV12-4 and TRBJ2-1, with D perhaps TRBD1 or TRBD2 (6 bases each). The V and J ends lost 3 bases and 9 bases respectively, with 15 bases between them. This CDR3 has 14 residues. The CDR3, as DNA: TGTGCCAGCAGTTTCGCGGGAAAAGGGGGTGAGCAGTTCTTC. Translating gives CASSFAGKGGEQFF.

The J gene is TRBJ2-1, the V gene TRBV12-3 or TRBV12-4; D is perhaps TRBD1 (5 bases). With 6 bases removed from V and 7 bases from J, the gap between germline ends came to 13 bases. This CDR3 is built from 13 residues. CDR3 in DNA: TGTGCCAGCAGCGGACCTAAGGGGAATGAGCAGTTCTTC. It yields the protein CASSGPKGNEQFF.

The table lists this clonotype with many counts. The V call is TRBV29-1, the J call TRBJ2-7, with 8 bases fitting TRBD2. J lost 6 bases, V lost 4 bases, and 8 bases had no gene match. CDR1 is SQVTM, CDR2 ANQGSEA, per germline. The CDR3 is made up of 13 amino acids. CDR3 amino acids: CSVAAGGGPEQYF. DNA of the CDR3: TGCAGCGTTGCGGCGGGGGGCGGACCCGAGCAGTACTTC.

This rearrangement joins TRBV14 to TRBJ2-1; 9 nucleotides line up with TRBD1. Germline trimming cut 4 bases from V and 7 bases from J; bases unmatched to any gene: 2. This CDR3 comprises 13 residues. CDR1 and CDR2 (germline): SGHDN, FVKESK. CDR3 nucleotides: TGTGCCAGCAGCCGGACAGGGGTTAATGAGCAGTTCTTC. It encodes CASSRTGVNEQFF.

This clonotype was observed a few times. The J gene is TRBJ1-2, the V gene TRBV10-3; TRBD1 might be the D (6 bases). This CDR3 is 15 amino acids long. With 4 bases removed from V and 0 bases from J, the gap between germline ends came to 12 bases. Germline V CDR1 and CDR2: ENHRY, SYGVKD. The CDR3 here is CAISGDIGANYGYTF. The CDR3 nucleotides are TGTGCCATCAGTGGGGACATTGGGGCTAACTATGGCTACACCTTC.

This clonotype was counted only a few times. The V gene is TRBV29-1, the J gene TRBJ2-1; D perhaps matches TRBD1 (5 bases). This CDR3 is 12 amino acids long. Trimming cost V 4 bases and J 9 bases, with 13 bases left between them. Germline CDR1 is SQVTM and CDR2 is ANQGSEA. CDR3 sequence reads: CSVVTRRGEQFF. Written as DNA, the CDR3 is TGCAGCGTTGTTACCAGAAGGGGTGAGCAGTTCTTC.

V and J are TRBV15 and TRBJ2-2; possible D gene TRBD1, 6 bases. This CDR3 has 16 amino acids. V lost 0 bases and J lost 4, with 12 bases in between. Germline V gives CDR1 LNHNV, CDR2 YYDKDF (reference sequence). The CDR3 bases are TGTGCCACCAGCAGAGATCGAGCACAGGGCACCGGGGAGCTGTTTTTT. Its translation: CATSRDRAQGTGELFF.